A selection of T cell receptor beta chains follows, all from one sample in a study of CD8 T cells in ankylosing spondylitis. Via MiXCR, TCRdb re-called the 5' RACE reads, giving one row per CDR3 protein. Of just over 350,000 distinct CDR3 sequences listed, roughly 20% are singletons. The source material was blood, either unsorted or a sorted T cell fraction (not recorded which). The receptors were gathered from a male donor with ankylosing spondylitis or in good health (not recorded which). Both conserved end residues are part of each CDR3. The order of the fields is J gene, clone size, V gene, CDR3 length, D gene, CDR3 protein, CDR3 DNA. The D gene is left open where the match is weak. Some rows mark clone size as missing; the rest say once, few, many or name a class of expanded clone.

TRBJ1-2 | few | TRBV12-3/TRBV12-4 | 12 | TRBD1 | CACRGLGYGYTF | TGTGCCTGCAGGGGGCTTGGCTATGGCTACACCTTC
TRBJ2-1 | . | TRBV25-1 | 13 | . | CASSETGLHEQFF | TGTGCCAGCAGTGAAACAGGGCTCCATGAGCAGTTCTTC
TRBJ2-3 | few | TRBV20-1 | 15 | TRBD2 | CSARELAGALYTQYF | TGCAGTGCTAGAGAACTAGCGGGGGCCTTATATACGCAGTATTTT
TRBJ2-4 | . | TRBV12-3/TRBV12-4 | 14 | TRBD1 | CASSPGTGEIIQYF | TGTGCCAGCAGTCCCGGGACAGGGGAAATCATTCAGTACTTC
TRBJ2-3 | few | TRBV6-4 | 14 | . | CASSATDSTDTQYF | TGTGCCAGCAGTGCGACAGACTCCACAGATACGCAGTATTTT
TRBJ1-2 | . | TRBV12-3/TRBV12-4 | 13 | . | CASSEPNRAGYTF | TGTGCCAGCAGCGAACCAAACAGGGCTGGCTACACCTTC
TRBJ2-5 | . | TRBV9 | 15 | TRBD1 | CASRAGTGEGETQYF | TGTGCCAGCAGGGCCGGGACAGGGGAGGGAGAGACCCAGTACTTC
TRBJ1-6 | . | TRBV28 | 15 | . | CASLGGGSYNSPLHF | TGTGCCAGCCTTGGAGGGGGATCCTATAATTCACCCCTCCACTTT
TRBJ1-1 | . | TRBV12-3/TRBV12-4 | 15 | . | CASSDGHYSNTEAFF | TGTGCCAGCAGTGATGGACACTACTCGAACACTGAAGCTTTCTTT
TRBJ1-5 | few | TRBV12-3/TRBV12-4 | 12 | . | CASRREGQPQHF | TGTGCCAGCCGACGGGAAGGCCAGCCCCAGCATTTT
TRBJ2-2 | . | TRBV29-1 | 16 | TRBD2 | CSVAPLAGGNTGELFF | TGCAGCGTGGCCCCACTAGCGGGGGGAAACACCGGGGAGCTGTTTTTT
TRBJ1-4 | few | TRBV20-1 | 15 | . | CSARPRAGANEKLFF | TGCAGTGCTAGACCCAGGGCAGGGGCTAATGAAAAACTGTTTTTT
TRBJ2-1 | . | TRBV27 | 14 | . | CASGAELDVEEQFF | TGTGCCTCCGGGGCAGAATTGGATGTGGAAGAGCAGTTCTTC
TRBJ1-1 | few | TRBV5-6 | 16 | . | CASSLAGAGVDTEAFF | TGTGCCAGCAGCTTGGCCGGGGCCGGAGTAGACACTGAAGCTTTCTTT
TRBJ1-5 | few | TRBV6-5 | 14 | TRBD1 | CASSSTGENQPQHF | TGTGCCAGCAGTTCGACAGGGGAAAATCAGCCCCAGCATTTT
TRBJ1-2 | . | TRBV7-2 | 15 | TRBD1 | CASRGPDRSNYGYTF | TGTGCCAGCAGGGGGCCGGACAGGTCTAACTATGGCTACACCTTC
TRBJ2-7 | . | TRBV5-5 | 14 | . | CASGKGGESYEQYF | TGTGCCAGCGGCAAGGGGGGTGAGTCCTACGAGCAGTACTTC
TRBJ2-7 | many | TRBV12-3/TRBV12-4 | 13 | . | CASSLTESYEQYF | TGTGCCAGCAGTCTGACAGAGTCCTACGAGCAGTACTTC
TRBJ2-2 | . | TRBV19 | 15 | . | CASSIPGQNTGELFF | TGTGCCAGTAGTATCCCGGGACAAAACACCGGGGAGCTGTTTTTT
TRBJ2-1 | . | TRBV6-5 | 13 | TRBD2 | CASSYLGGDEQFF | TGTGCCAGCAGTTACCTGGGGGGGGACGAGCAGTTCTTC
TRBJ2-5 | . | TRBV6-5 | 17 | TRBD2 | CASSLGTSGGYQETQYF | TGTGCCAGCAGCTTAGGGACTAGCGGGGGGTACCAAGAGACCCAGTACTTC
TRBJ1-3 | few | TRBV11-2 | 15 | . | CASSLDPDWADTIYF | TGTGCCAGCAGCTTAGATCCGGACTGGGCAGACACCATATATTTT
TRBJ1-4 | many | TRBV2 | 16 | . | CASSGTTGALDEKLFF | TGTGCCAGCAGCGGAACTACGGGGGCGCTGGATGAAAAACTGTTTTTT
TRBJ2-1 | . | TRBV7-9 | 11 | . | CASSSPNEQFF | TGTGCCAGCAGCTCCCCCAATGAGCAGTTCTTC
TRBJ2-1 | many | TRBV6-5 | 15 | . | CASSYDSGPLNEQFF | TGTGCCAGCAGTTATGATAGCGGCCCACTCAATGAGCAGTTCTTC
TRBJ2-1 | many | TRBV27 | 15 | TRBD2 | CASSYSGGAYNEQFF | TGTGCCAGCAGTTATAGCGGGGGGGCCTACAATGAGCAGTTCTTC
TRBJ1-2 | . | TRBV29-1 | 14 | . | CSVEDLERTYGYTF | TGCAGCGTTGAAGATCTAGAGAGGACCTATGGCTACACCTTC
TRBJ2-5 | . | TRBV27 | 15 | . | CASSHLLPSQETQYF | TGTGCCAGCAGCCACCTTCTCCCCAGCCAAGAGACCCAGTACTTC
TRBJ2-1 | few | TRBV6-1 | 12 | . | CASSDFGNEQFF | TGTGCCAGCAGTGATTTTGGCAATGAGCAGTTCTTC
TRBJ1-2 | few | TRBV6-1 | 14 | TRBD1 | CASSNPGTGGVNTF | TGTGCCAGCAGTAATCCCGGGACAGGGGGCGTAAACACCTTC
TRBJ2-1 | few | TRBV21-1 | 15 | . | CASSKGKQGSNEQFF | TGTGCCAGCAGCAAAGGCAAACAGGGGAGCAATGAGCAGTTCTTC
TRBJ2-7 | . | TRBV7-9 | 15 | TRBD1 | CASSDARRDREEQYF | TGTGCCAGCAGCGATGCCCGCAGGGACAGGGAAGAGCAGTACTTC
TRBJ2-2 | few | TRBV12-3/TRBV12-4 | 15 | . | CASSPVWGFAGELFF | TGTGCCAGCAGTCCCGTCTGGGGTTTCGCCGGGGAGCTGTTTTTT
TRBJ2-5 | few | TRBV10-1 | 12 | . | CATMPGGETQYF | TGCGCCACCATGCCCGGAGGAGAGACCCAGTACTTC
TRBJ2-1 | many | TRBV7-9 | 15 | . | CASSAGFTRDNEQFF | TGTGCCAGCAGCGCAGGGTTTACAAGGGACAATGAGCAGTTCTTC
TRBJ2-5 | few | TRBV20-1 | 14 | . | CKKKEGPLSETQYF | TGCAAAAAGAAAGAGGGACCCCTCTCGGAGACCCAGTACTTC
TRBJ1-1 | . | TRBV12-3/TRBV12-4 | 15 | . | CASSLSSQGNTEAFF | TGTGCCAGCAGTTTAAGTTCACAGGGGAACACTGAAGCTTTCTTT
TRBJ2-3 | . | TRBV3-1 | 19 | TRBD2 | CASSQDEGLAGGPEDTQYF | TGTGCCAGCAGCCAAGACGAGGGACTAGCGGGGGGGCCGGAAGATACGCAGTATTTT
TRBJ2-7 | . | TRBV12-3/TRBV12-4 | 13 | . | CASSTDSLNEQYF | TGTGCCAGCTCCACGGACAGTCTCAACGAGCAGTACTTC
TRBJ1-3 | . | TRBV28 | 14 | . | CASSFAPPGNTIYF | TGTGCCAGCAGTTTTGCGCCCCCTGGAAACACCATATATTTT
TRBJ1-2 | many | TRBV12-3/TRBV12-4 | 13 | . | CASSPGQPYGYTF | TGTGCCAGCAGTCCAGGACAGCCCTATGGCTACACCTTC
TRBJ2-2 | . | TRBV24-1 | 15 | . | CATGDETTNTGELFF | TGTGCCACCGGTGACGAGACAACGAACACCGGGGAGCTGTTTTTT
TRBJ2-7 | . | TRBV7-9 | 14 | . | CASSLTGPLREQYF | TGTGCCAGCAGCCTAACAGGGCCCTTGCGGGAGCAGTACTTC
TRBJ2-1 | few | TRBV10-3 | 16 | . | CAISDSLGGSYNEQFF | TGTGCCATCAGTGACTCCTTAGGGGGGTCCTACAATGAGCAGTTCTTC
TRBJ2-1 | . | TRBV2 | 17 | TRBD2 | CASSDLWTSGTDNEQFF | TGTGCCAGCAGTGATCTATGGACTAGCGGGACAGACAATGAGCAGTTCTTC
TRBJ1-2 | . | TRBV29-1 | 13 | TRBD1 | CSIEDRGGYGYTF | TGCAGCATCGAGGACAGGGGAGGTTATGGCTACACCTTC
TRBJ2-3 | . | TRBV6-1 | 13 | . | CASAEPSTDTQYF | TGTGCCAGCGCGGAACCCAGCACAGATACGCAGTATTTT
TRBJ2-7 | many | TRBV12-3/TRBV12-4 | 11 | . | CASSHLGEQYF | TGTGCCAGCAGTCACTTGGGCGAGCAGTACTTC
TRBJ1-4 | few | TRBV12-3/TRBV12-4 | 14 | . | CASTTQGFGEKLFF | TGTGCCAGCACGACACAGGGCTTTGGTGAAAAACTGTTTTTT
TRBJ2-2 | . | TRBV5-5 | 17 | TRBD1 | CASSLMDRGTHTGELFF | TGTGCCAGCAGCCTAATGGACAGGGGGACCCACACCGGGGAGCTGTTTTTT
TRBJ2-2 | . | TRBV12-3/TRBV12-4 | 16 | TRBD2 | CASSLGFGGATGELFF | TGTGCCAGCAGTTTAGGTTTCGGGGGGGCCACCGGGGAGCTGTTTTTT
TRBJ2-4 | many | TRBV20-1 | 14 | TRBD2 | CSARISSGVDIQYF | TGCAGTGCTAGAATATCTAGCGGGGTAGACATTCAGTACTTC